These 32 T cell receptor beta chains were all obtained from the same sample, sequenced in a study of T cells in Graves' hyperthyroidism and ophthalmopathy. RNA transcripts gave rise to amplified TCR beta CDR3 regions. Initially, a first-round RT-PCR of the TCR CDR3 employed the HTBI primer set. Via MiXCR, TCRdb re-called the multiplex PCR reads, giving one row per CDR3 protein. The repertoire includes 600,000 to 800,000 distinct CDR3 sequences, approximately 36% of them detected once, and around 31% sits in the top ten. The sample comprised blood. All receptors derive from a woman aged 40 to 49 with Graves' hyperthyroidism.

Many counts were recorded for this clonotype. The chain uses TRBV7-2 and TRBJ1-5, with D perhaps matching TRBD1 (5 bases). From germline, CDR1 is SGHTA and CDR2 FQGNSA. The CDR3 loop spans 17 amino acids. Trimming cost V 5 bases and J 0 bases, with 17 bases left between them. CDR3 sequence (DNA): TGTGCCAGCAGCCCTTGGGGCGGCAGCGATAGCAATCAGCCCCAGCATTTT. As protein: CASSPWGGSDSNQPQHF.

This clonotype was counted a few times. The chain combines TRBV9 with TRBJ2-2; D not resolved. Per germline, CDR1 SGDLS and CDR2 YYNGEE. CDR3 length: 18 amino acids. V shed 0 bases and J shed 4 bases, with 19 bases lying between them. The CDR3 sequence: CASSVEAAIHPGTGELFF. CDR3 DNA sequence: TGTGCCAGCAGCGTAGAGGCCGCAATCCATCCGGGCACCGGGGAGCTGTTTTTT.

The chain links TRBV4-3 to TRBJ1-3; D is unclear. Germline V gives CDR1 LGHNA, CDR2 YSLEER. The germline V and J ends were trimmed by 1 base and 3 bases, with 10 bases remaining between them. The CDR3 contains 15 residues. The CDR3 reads CASSQGLGGGNTIYF. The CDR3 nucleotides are TGCGCCAGCAGCCAAGGTCTGGGAGGTGGAAACACCATATATTTT.

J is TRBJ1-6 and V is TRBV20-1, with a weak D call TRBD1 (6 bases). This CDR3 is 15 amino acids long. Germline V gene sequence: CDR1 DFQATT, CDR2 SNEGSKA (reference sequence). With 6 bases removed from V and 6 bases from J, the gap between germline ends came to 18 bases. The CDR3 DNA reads TGCAGTGCCACCGACAGGTGGCGTTTTAATTCACCCCTCCACTTT. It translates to CSATDRWRFNSPLHF.

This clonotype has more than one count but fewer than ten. The CDR3 nucleotides are TGTGCCAGCAGTTACTCAAGGGGGGACCACACTGAAGCTTTCTTT. It is translated as CASSYSRGDHTEAFF. The V call is TRBV6-5, the J call TRBJ1-1; D is perhaps TRBD1 (6 bases). Germline assignment: CDR1 MNHEY and CDR2 SVGAGI. The CDR3 is 15 residues long. V gave up 0 bases and J gave up 3 bases, with 11 bases separating them.

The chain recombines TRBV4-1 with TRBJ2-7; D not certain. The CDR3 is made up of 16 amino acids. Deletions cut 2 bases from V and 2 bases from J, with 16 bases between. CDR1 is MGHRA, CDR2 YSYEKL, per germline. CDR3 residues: CASSQRYMSWAYEQYF. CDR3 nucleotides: TGCGCCAGCAGCCAAAGGTACATGAGCTGGGCCTACGAGCAGTACTTC.

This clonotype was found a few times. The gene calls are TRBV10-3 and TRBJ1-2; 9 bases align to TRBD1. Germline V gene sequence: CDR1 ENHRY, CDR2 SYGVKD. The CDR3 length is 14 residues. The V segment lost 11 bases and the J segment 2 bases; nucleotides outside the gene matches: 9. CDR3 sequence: CAAIGQGSNYGYTF. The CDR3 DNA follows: TGTGCCGCCATCGGACAGGGGTCGAACTATGGCTACACCTTC.

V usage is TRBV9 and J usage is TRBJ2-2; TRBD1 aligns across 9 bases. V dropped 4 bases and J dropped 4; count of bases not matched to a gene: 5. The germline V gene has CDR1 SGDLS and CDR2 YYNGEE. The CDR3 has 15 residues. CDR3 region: CASSQTGGATGELFF. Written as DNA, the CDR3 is TGTGCCAGCAGCCAGACAGGGGGGGCCACCGGGGAGCTGTTTTTT.

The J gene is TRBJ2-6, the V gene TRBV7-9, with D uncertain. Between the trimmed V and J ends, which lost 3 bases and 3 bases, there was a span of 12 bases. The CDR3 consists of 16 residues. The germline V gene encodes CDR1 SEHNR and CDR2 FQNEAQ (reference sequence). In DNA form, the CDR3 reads TGTGCCAGCAGCTTGGTATCGGACCTTGGGGCCAACGTCCTGACTTTC. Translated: CASSLVSDLGANVLTF.

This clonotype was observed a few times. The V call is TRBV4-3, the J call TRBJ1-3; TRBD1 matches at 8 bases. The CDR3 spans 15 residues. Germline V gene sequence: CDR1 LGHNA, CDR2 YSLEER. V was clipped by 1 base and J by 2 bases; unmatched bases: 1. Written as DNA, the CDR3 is TGCGCCAGCAGCCAAGGACAGGGGCCTGGAAACACCATATATTTT. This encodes CASSQGQGPGNTIYF.

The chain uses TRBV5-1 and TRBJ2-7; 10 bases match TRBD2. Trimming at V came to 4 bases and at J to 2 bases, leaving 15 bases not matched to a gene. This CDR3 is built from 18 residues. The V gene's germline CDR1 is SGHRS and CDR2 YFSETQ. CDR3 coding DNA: TGCGCCAGCAGCCAAGATTATACTAGCGGGACCATTACCTACGAGCAGTACTTC. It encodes CASSQDYTSGTITYEQYF.

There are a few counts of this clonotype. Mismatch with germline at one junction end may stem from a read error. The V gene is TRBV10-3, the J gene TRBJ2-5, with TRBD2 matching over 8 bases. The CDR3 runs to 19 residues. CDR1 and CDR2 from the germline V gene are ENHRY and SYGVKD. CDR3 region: CASSEQLWGLVLCRETQYF. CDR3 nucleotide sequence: TGTGCCAGCAGTGAACAACTTTGGGGACTAGTGCTTTGTCGAGAGACCCAGTACTTC.

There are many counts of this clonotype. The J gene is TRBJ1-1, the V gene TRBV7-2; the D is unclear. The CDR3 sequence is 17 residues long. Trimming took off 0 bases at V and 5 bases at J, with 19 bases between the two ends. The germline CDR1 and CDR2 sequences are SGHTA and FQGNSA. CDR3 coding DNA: TGTGCCAGCAGCTTAGCGAAGAGAGTCCCAACTGGGACTGAAGCTTTCTTT. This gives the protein CASSLAKRVPTGTEAFF.

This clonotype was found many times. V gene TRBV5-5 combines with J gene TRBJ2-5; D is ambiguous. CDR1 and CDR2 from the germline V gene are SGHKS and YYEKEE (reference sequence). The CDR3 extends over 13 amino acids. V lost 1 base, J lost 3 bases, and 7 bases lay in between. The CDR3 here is CASSLSGKETQYF. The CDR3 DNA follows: TGTGCCAGCAGCTTGTCGGGTAAAGAGACCCAGTACTTC. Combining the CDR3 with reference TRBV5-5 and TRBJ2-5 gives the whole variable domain DAGVTQSPTHLIKTRGQQVTLRCSPISGHKSVSWYQQVLGQGPQFIFQYYEKEERGRGNFPDRFSARQFPNYSSELNVNALLLGDSALYLCASSLSGKETQYFGPGTRLLVL.

This CDR3 is CASSLRTGGKTYEQYF. Written as DNA, the CDR3 is TGTGCCAGCAGCTTGAGGACAGGGGGCAAGACCTACGAGCAGTACTTC. The chain carries TRBV7-2 and TRBJ2-7; TRBD1 aligns across 11 bases. Germline values: CDR1 SGHTA, CDR2 FQGNSA. With V trimmed by 3 bases and J by 2 bases, 6 bases remained unmatched. The CDR3 runs to 16 residues.

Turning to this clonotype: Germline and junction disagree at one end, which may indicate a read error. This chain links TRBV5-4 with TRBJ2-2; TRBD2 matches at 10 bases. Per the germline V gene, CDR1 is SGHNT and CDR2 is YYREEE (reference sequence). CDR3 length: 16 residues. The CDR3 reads CASSLDLAGEGGELLF. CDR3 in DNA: TGTGCCAGCAGCTTGGATCTAGCGGGAGAGGGCGGGGAGCTGCTTTTT.

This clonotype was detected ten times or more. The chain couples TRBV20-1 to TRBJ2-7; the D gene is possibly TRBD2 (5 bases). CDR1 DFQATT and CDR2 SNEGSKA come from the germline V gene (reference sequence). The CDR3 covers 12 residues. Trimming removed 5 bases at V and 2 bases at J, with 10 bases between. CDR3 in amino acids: CSAQRLAYEQYF. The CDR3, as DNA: TGCAGTGCTCAGCGGCTTGCCTACGAGCAGTACTTC.

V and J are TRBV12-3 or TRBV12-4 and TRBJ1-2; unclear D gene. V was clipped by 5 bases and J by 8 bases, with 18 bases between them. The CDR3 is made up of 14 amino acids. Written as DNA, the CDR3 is TGTGCCAGCAGTCCCATCCCTAGAAGTGCGGGCTACACCTTC. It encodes CASSPIPRSAGYTF.

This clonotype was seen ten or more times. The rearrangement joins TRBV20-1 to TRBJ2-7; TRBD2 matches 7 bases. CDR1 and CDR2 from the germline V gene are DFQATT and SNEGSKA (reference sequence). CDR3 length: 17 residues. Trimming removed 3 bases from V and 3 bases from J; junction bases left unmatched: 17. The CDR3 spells CSASGRCGGGCSYEQYF. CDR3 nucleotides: TGCAGTGCTAGTGGGCGGTGCGGCGGGGGTTGTAGCTACGAGCAGTACTTC.

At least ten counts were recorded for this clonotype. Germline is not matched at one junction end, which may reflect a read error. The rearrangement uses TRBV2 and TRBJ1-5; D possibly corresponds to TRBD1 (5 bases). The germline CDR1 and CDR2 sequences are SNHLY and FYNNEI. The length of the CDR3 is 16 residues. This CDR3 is CASSVRQPYSNQPQHF. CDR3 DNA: TGTGCCAGCAGTGTGAGACAGCCGTATAGCAATCAACCCCAGCATTTT.

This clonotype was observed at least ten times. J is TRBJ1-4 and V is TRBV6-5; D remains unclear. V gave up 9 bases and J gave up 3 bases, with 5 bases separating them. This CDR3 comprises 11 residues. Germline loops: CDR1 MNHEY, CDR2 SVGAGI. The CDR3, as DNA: TGTGCCAGTTTCGCTAATGAAAAACTGTTTTTT. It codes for CASFANEKLFF.

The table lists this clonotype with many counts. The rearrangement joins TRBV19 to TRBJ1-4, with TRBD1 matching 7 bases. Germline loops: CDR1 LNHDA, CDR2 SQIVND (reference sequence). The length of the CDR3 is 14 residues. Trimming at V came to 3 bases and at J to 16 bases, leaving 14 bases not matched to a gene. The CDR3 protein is CASSIRTGQGRAFF. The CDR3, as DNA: TGTGCCAGTAGTATTCGGACAGGCCAAGGTCGTGCGTTTTTT.

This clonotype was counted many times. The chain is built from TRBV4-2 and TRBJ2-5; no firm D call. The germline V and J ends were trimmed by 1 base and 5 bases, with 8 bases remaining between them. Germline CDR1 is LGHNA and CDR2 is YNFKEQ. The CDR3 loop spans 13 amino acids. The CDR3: CASSQGVGETQYF. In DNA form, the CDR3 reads TGTGCCAGCAGCCAAGGGGTGGGGGAGACCCAGTACTTC.

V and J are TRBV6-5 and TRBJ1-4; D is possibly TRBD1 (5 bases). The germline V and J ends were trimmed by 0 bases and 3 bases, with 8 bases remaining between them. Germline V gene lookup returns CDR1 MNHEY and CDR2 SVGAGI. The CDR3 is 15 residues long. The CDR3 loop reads CASSYSGVSNEKLFF. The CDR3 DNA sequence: TGTGCCAGCAGTTACTCGGGGGTTTCTAATGAAAAACTGTTTTTT.

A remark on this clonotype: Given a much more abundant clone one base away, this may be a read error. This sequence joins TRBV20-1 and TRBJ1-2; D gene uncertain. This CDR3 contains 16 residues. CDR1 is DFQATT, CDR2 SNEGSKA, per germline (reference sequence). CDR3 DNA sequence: TGCAGTGCTAGAGATGGCCAGACCGCGCCACCTAATGGCTGCACCTTC. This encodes CSARDGQTAPPNGCTF.

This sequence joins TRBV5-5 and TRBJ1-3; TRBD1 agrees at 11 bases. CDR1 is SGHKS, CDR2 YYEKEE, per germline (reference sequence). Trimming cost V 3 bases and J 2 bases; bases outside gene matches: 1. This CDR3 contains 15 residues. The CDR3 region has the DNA TGTGCCAGCAGCTCGGGACAGGGGGCTGGAAACACCATATATTTT. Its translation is CASSSGQGAGNTIYF. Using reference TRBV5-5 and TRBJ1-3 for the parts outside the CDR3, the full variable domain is DAGVTQSPTHLIKTRGQQVTLRCSPISGHKSVSWYQQVLGQGPQFIFQYYEKEERGRGNFPDRFSARQFPNYSSELNVNALLLGDSALYLCASSSGQGAGNTIYFGEGSWLTVV.

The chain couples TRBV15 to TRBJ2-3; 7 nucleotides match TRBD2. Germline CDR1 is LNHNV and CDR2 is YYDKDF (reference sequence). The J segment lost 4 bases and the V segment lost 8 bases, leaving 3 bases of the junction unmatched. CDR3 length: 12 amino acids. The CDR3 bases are TGTGCCACCGCGACTAGCCCAGATACGCAGTATTTT. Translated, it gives CATATSPDTQYF.

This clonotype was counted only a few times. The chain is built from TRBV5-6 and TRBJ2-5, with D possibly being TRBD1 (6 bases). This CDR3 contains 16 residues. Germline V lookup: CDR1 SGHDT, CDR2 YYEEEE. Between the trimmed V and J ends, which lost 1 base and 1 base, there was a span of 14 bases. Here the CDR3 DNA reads TGTGCCAGCAGCTTGCGATGGGGGCCCTTCCAAGAGACCCAGTACTTC. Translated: CASSLRWGPFQETQYF.

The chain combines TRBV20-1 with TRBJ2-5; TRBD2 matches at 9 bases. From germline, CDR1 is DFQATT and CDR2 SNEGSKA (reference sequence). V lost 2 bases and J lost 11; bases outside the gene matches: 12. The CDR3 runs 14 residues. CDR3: CSARLLAGTDTQYF. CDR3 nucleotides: TGCAGTGCTAGATTGCTAGCGGGAACAGATACGCAGTACTTC.

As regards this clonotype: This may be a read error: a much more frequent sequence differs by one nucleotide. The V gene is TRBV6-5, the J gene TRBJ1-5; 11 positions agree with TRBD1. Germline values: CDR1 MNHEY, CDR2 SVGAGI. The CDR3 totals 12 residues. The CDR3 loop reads CAISYGGDRGDF. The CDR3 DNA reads TGTGCCATCAGTTACGGAGGGGACAGGGGGGATTTT.

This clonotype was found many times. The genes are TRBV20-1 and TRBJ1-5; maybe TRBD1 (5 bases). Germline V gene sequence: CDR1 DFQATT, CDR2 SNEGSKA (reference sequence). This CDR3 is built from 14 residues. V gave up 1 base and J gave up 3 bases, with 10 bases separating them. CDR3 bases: TGCAGTGCTAGAGTTGGGACGAACAATCAGCCCCAGCATTTT. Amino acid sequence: CSARVGTNNQPQHF.

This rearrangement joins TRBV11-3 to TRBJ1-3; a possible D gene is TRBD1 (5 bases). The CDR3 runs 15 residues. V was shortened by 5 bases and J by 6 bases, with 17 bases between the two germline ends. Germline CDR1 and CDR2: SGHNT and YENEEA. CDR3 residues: CASSQEEGYLNTIYF. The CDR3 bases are TGTGCCAGCAGCCAAGAAGAGGGGTACTTAAACACCATATATTTT.